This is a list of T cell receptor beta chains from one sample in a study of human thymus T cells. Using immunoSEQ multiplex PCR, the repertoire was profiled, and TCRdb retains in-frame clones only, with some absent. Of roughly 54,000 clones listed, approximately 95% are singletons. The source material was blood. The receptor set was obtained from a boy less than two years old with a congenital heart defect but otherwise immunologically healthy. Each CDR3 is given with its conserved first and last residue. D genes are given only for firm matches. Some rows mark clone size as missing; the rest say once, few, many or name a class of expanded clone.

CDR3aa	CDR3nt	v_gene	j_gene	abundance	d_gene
CASSPQTGGTTEAFF	TGTGCCAGCAGCCCCCAGACAGGGGGGACCACTGAAGCTTTCTTT	TRBV9	TRBJ1-1	.	TRBD1
CASSSRGRGSYEQYF	TGTGCCAGCAGTTCGAGGGGCCGCGGCTCCTACGAGCAGTACTTC	TRBV6-5	TRBJ2-7	.	.
CASSFDRGRKVNIQYF	TGTGCCAGCAGCTTTGATCGGGGGCGCAAAGTAAACATTCAGTACTTC	TRBV7-8	TRBJ2-4	.	.
CASSLTGLPGYEQYF	TGCGCCAGCAGCTTGACAGGTCTACCGGGCTACGAGCAGTACTTC	TRBV5-1	TRBJ2-7	.	.
CASSPRDREETQYF	TGTGCCAGCAGCCCCCGGGACAGGGAAGAGACCCAGTACTTC	TRBV9	TRBJ2-5	.	TRBD1
CAWSGVGSTYEQYF	TGTGCCTGGAGTGGGGTCGGGAGCACCTACGAGCAGTACTTC	TRBV30	TRBJ2-7	.	.
CASSLVTGTLNEKLFF	TGCGCCAGCAGCTTGGTAACCGGGACCCTCAATGAAAAACTGTTTTTT	TRBV5-1	TRBJ1-4	.	.
CASSGYRGQNGYEQYF	TGTGCCAGCAGTGGGTACAGGGGGCAGAATGGGTACGAGCAGTACTTC	TRBV25-1	TRBJ2-7	.	TRBD1
CASRQGQGYTF	TGTGCCAGTAGACAGGGTCAAGGCTACACCTTC	TRBV19	TRBJ1-2	.	.
CASSSTGGQPQHF	TGTGCCAGCAGCTCCACAGGGGGTCAGCCCCAGCATTTT	TRBV7-8	TRBJ1-5	.	TRBD1
CASSLVDPSGTGELFF	TGTGCCAGCAGCTTAGTGGACCCGAGCGGCACCGGGGAGCTGTTTTTT	TRBV7-9	TRBJ2-2	.	.
CASSQVLTSGPVQYF	TGTGCCAGCAGCCAAGTGTTAACTAGCGGGCCGGTGCAGTACTTC	TRBV4-2	TRBJ2-7	.	TRBD2
CASSLRPGTFASDYGYTF	TGCGCCAGCAGCTTGAGGCCAGGGACCTTCGCAAGTGACTATGGCTACACCTTC	TRBV5-1	TRBJ1-2	.	.
CASHKTATGELFF	TGCGCCAGCCACAAAACGGCCACCGGGGAGCTGTTTTTT	TRBV5-1	TRBJ2-2	.	.
CASSNSGGTEAFF	TGTGCCAGCAGCAACTCAGGGGGCACTGAAGCTTTCTTT	TRBV7-3	TRBJ1-1	.	TRBD1
CASSSQGVGGYTF	TGTGCCAGCAGCTCCCAAGGGGTGGGGGGCTACACCTTC	TRBV5-4	TRBJ1-2	.	.
CASSYRLQGDQPQHF	TGTGCCAGCAGTTACCGATTACAGGGGGATCAGCCCCAGCATTTT	TRBV6-6	TRBJ1-5	.	TRBD1
CASSVLQGNEQFF	TGTGCCAGCAGCGTACTACAGGGTAATGAGCAGTTCTTC	TRBV9	TRBJ2-1	.	.
CASSPGEYRDIQYF	TGTGCCAGCAGTCCCGGGGAATACCGGGACATTCAGTACTTC	TRBV19	TRBJ2-4	.	.
CASSQDRTSGAKNIQYF	TGCGCCAGCAGCCAAGATCGAACTAGCGGAGCCAAAAACATTCAGTACTTC	TRBV4-3	TRBJ2-4	.	TRBD2
CASSLEGSQPQHF	TGCGCCAGCAGCTTGGAGGGAAGTCAGCCCCAGCATTTT	TRBV5-1	TRBJ1-5	.	.
CASSYRPLGEKLFF	TGTGCCAGCAGTTACAGGCCGTTAGGTGAAAAACTGTTTTTT	TRBV6-5	TRBJ1-4	.	.
CASSIIPRTVGNYYGYTF	TGTGCCAGTAGTATAATTCCTCGGACAGTTGGGAACTACTATGGCTACACCTTC	TRBV19	TRBJ1-2	.	.
CASSDRLKAFF	TGTGCCAGCTCGGACAGACTTAAAGCTTTCTTT	TRBV6-4	TRBJ1-1	.	.
CASRTPSMAGGNEQFF	TGCGCCAGCAGAACCCCTTCGATGGCGGGGGGGAATGAGCAGTTCTTC	TRBV10-2	TRBJ2-1	once	TRBD2
CASSESRRDRGSETQYF	TGCGCCAGCAGTGAGTCTCGCCGCGACAGGGGTTCGGAGACCCAGTACTTC	TRBV10-2	TRBJ2-5	.	TRBD1
CASSKDRGGIQYF	TGTGCCAGCAGTAAGGACAGGGGCGGCATTCAGTACTTC	TRBV6-6	TRBJ2-4	.	TRBD1
CASSLGPVRTLEAFF	TGTGCCAGCAGCTTAGGACCCGTTAGAACCCTTGAAGCTTTCTTT	TRBV11-1	TRBJ1-1	once	.
CAWSPIGTGVYGYTF	TGTGCCTGGAGTCCCATAGGGACAGGGGTCTATGGCTACACCTTC	TRBV30	TRBJ1-2	.	TRBD1
CASSEFKGILGDGAEAFF	TGCGCCAGCAGTGAATTTAAAGGGATCCTTGGGGATGGGGCTGAAGCTTTCTTT	TRBV10-1	TRBJ1-1	once	.
CASRRGTGTPNEETQYF	TGCGCCAGCCGTCGGGGAACAGGGACCCCAAATGAAGAGACCCAGTACTTC	TRBV10-2	TRBJ2-5	.	.
CASSFIRGPQGPNTEAFF	TGTGCCAGCAGTTTCATTCGGGGTCCGCAGGGTCCGAACACTGAAGCTTTCTTT	TRBV28	TRBJ1-1	.	.
CASSPRYVAGANEQFF	TGTGCCAGCAGTCCAAGATACGTAGCGGGGGCGAATGAGCAGTTCTTC	TRBV4-2	TRBJ2-1	.	TRBD2
CASMGRQGLSRSYNEQFF	TGCGCCAGCATGGGACGTCAAGGGCTCTCCAGGTCCTACAATGAGCAGTTCTTC	TRBV5-1	TRBJ2-1	.	.
CSVEGLAGGTDTQYF	TGCAGCGTTGAAGGACTAGCGGGGGGCACAGATACGCAGTATTTT	TRBV29-1	TRBJ2-3	.	TRBD2
CAWRQGVTDTQYF	TGTGCCTGGAGACAGGGAGTCACAGATACGCAGTATTTT	TRBV30	TRBJ2-3	.	.
CASSFGQINEQFF	TGTGCCAGCAGCTTCGGGCAGATTAATGAGCAGTTCTTC	TRBV5-6	TRBJ2-1	.	.
CASSPGPWSKNIQYF	TGCGCCAGCAGCCCCGGACCTTGGTCAAAAAACATTCAGTACTTC	TRBV4-1	TRBJ2-4	.	.
CASSSQRRDRVSGDYGYTF	TGCGCCAGCAGCTCTCAAAGACGGGACAGGGTTAGCGGCGACTATGGCTACACCTTC	TRBV5-1	TRBJ1-2	.	TRBD1
CAPSRHDRYDTEAFF	TGTGCTCCCAGCCGTCACGACAGGTACGACACTGAAGCTTTCTTT	TRBV14	TRBJ1-1	.	.
CASSLEGGSTGELFF	TGCGCCAGCAGCTTGGAGGGAGGCAGCACCGGGGAGCTGTTTTTT	TRBV5-1	TRBJ2-2	.	.
CASSLSFPDRPRRLTDTQYF	TGTGCCAGCAGTTTATCTTTCCCGGACAGGCCTAGGAGGTTGACAGATACGCAGTATTTT	TRBV27	TRBJ2-3	.	TRBD1
CASSLSDSNYGYTF	TGTGCCAGCAGCTTGAGCGACAGTAACTATGGCTACACCTTC	TRBV5-6	TRBJ1-2	.	.
CASSYYVSYGYTF	TGTGCCAGCAGTTACTATGTATCCTATGGCTACACCTTC	TRBV6-5	TRBJ1-2	.	.
CASSLDGAQGYTF	TGTGCCAGCAGTTTAGACGGGGCGCAGGGCTACACCTTC	TRBV27	TRBJ1-2	.	.
CASTKTSLVQETQYF	TGTGCCAGCACAAAAACTAGCCTAGTCCAAGAGACCCAGTACTTC	TRBV6-1	TRBJ2-5	.	.
CASSRDRGTNEQFF	TGTGCCAGCAGCCGGGACAGGGGAACGAATGAGCAGTTCTTC	TRBV28	TRBJ2-1	.	TRBD1
CASSLAGGYNEQFF	TGTGCCAGCAGTTTAGCGGGAGGGTACAATGAGCAGTTCTTC	TRBV27	TRBJ2-1	.	TRBD2
CASSPRTGENQPQHF	TGTGCCAGCAGTCCACGGACAGGGGAAAATCAGCCCCAGCATTTT	TRBV6-5	TRBJ1-5	.	TRBD1
CASSQGWGGTGDEQFF	TGTGCCAGCAGCCAAGGCTGGGGCGGTACAGGGGATGAGCAGTTCTTC	TRBV4-2	TRBJ2-1	.	TRBD1
CASSPRGDYGYTF	TGTGCCAGCTCACCAAGAGGGGACTATGGCTACACCTTC	TRBV18	TRBJ1-2	.	.
CASSVVGGSYNEQFF	TGTGCCAGCAGCGTAGTAGGGGGGTCCTACAATGAGCAGTTCTTC	TRBV9	TRBJ2-1	.	.
CASSPGGGGRGYTF	TGTGCCAGCAGCCCGGGGGGAGGGGGCCGGGGCTACACCTTC	TRBV5-4	TRBJ1-2	.	TRBD1
CASTYERGFEAFF	TGTGCCAGCACCTACGAAAGGGGATTTGAAGCTTTCTTT	TRBV6-6	TRBJ1-1	.	.
CASSSGLAEVDTQYF	TGTGCCAGCAGCTCGGGACTAGCGGAAGTAGATACGCAGTATTTT	TRBV7-9	TRBJ2-3	once	TRBD2
CASSVVMNTEAFF	TGTGCCAGCAGCGTAGTTATGAACACTGAAGCTTTCTTT	TRBV9	TRBJ1-1	.	.
CASSTTGVYGYTF	TGTGCCAGTAGTACCACAGGGGTCTATGGCTACACCTTC	TRBV19	TRBJ1-2	.	TRBD1
CAWSETGGGYTF	TGTGCCTGGAGTGAGACAGGGGGAGGCTACACCTTC	TRBV30	TRBJ1-2	.	TRBD1
CASSNISCSGNTIYF	TGTGCCAGCAGCAATATTAGCTGCTCTGGAAACACCATATATTTT	TRBV21-1	TRBJ1-3	.	.
CASSLGISSYNEQFF	TGTGCCAGCAGCCTGGGGATCAGCTCCTACAATGAGCAGTTCTTC	TRBV28	TRBJ2-1	once	.